This T cell receptor (beta chain) was obtained from a study of T-cell reconstitution after alpha-beta-depleted transplantation in children. CDR3 size: 17 residues. Germline CDR1 is SGHRS and CDR2 is YFSETQ. V lost 0 bases, J lost 2 bases, and 8 bases stayed unmatched. This clonotype was detected ten times or more. As it was prepared, the TCRbeta library received unique molecular identifiers. TCRdb re-called the PCR reads through MiXCR, storing one row per CDR3 protein. The table has 280,000 or so distinct CDR3 sequences, roughly 12% seen once. The rearrangement joins TRBV5-1 to TRBJ2-1, with 7 bases fitting TRBD2. The receptor was isolated from a male patient aged 2 to 9 who had a stem cell transplant for chronic granulomatous disease, so the T cells may come from the graft donor. The specimen was peripheral blood, collected 180 days after TCRalphabeta/CD19-depleted stem cell transplant. The CDR3 DNA sequence: TGCGCCAGCAGCTTGGATTTGCGGGAGAGGCCCTACAATGAGCAGTTCTTC. As protein: CASSLDLRERPYNEQFF. The entire variable domain, with the rest obtained from reference TRBV5-1 and TRBJ2-1, is as follows: KAGVTQTPRYLIKTRGQQVTLSCSPISGHRSVSWYQQTPGQGLQFLFEYFSETQRNKGNFPGRFSGRQFSNSRSEMNVSTLELGDSALYLCASSLDLRERPYNEQFFGPGTRLTVL.